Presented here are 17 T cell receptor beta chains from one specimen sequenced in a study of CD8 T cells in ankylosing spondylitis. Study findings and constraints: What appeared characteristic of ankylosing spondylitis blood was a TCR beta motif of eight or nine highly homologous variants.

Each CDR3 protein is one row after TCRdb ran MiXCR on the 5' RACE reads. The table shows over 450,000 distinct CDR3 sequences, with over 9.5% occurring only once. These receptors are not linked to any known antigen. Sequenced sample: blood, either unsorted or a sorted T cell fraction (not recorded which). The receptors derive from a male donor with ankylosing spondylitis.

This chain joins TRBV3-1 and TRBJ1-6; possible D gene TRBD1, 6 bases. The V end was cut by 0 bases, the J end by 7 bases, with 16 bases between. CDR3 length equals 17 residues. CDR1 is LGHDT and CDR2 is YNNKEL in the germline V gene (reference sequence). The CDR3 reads CASSQEGGEGGNSPLHF. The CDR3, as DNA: TGTGCCAGCAGCCAAGAAGGGGGAGAAGGTGGCAATTCACCCCTCCACTTT. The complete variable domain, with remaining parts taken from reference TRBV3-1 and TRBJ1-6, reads DTAVSQTPKYLVTQMGNDKSIKCEQNLGHDTMYWYKQDSKKFLKIMFSYNNKELIINETVPNRFSPKSPDKAHLNLHINSLELGDSAVYFCASSQEGGEGGNSPLHFGNGTRLTVT.

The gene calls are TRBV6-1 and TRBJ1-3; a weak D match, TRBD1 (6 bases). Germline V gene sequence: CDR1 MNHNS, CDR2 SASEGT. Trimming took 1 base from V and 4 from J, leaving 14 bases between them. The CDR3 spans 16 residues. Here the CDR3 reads CASSEGSGDIGNTIYF. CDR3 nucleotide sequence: TGTGCCAGCAGTGAAGGGTCAGGGGATATCGGAAACACCATATATTTT.

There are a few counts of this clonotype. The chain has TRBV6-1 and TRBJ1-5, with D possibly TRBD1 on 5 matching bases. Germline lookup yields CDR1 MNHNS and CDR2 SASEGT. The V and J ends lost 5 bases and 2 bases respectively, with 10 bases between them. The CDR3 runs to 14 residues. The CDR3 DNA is TGTGCCAGCAGTCCGACAGACGGCAATCAGCCCCAGCATTTT. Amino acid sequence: CASSPTDGNQPQHF.

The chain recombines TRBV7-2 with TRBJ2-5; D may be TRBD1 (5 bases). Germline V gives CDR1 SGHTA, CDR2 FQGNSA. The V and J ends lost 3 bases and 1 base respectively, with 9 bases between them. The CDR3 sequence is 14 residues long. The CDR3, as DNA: TGTGCCAGCAGCTTTTGGCAGGGCCAAGAGACCCAGTACTTC. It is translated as CASSFWQGQETQYF.

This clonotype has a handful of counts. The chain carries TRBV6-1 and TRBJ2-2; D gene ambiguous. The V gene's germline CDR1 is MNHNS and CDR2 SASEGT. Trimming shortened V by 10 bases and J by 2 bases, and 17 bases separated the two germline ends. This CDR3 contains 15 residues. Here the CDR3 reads CATIGVDPNTGELFF. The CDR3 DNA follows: TGTGCCACCATTGGGGTCGACCCCAACACCGGGGAGCTGTTTTTT.

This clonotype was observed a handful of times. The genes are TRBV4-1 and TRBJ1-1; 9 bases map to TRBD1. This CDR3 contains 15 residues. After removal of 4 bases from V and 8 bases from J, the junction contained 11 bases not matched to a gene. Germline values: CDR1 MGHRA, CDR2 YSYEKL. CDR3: CASSPTTGGLKEAFF. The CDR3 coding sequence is TGCGCCAGCAGCCCAACGACAGGGGGACTGAAGGAAGCTTTCTTT.

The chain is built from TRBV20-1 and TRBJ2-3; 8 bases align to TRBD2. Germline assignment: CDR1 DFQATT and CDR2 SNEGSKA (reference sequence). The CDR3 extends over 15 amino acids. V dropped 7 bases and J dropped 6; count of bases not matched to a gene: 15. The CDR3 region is CSVNPSGPTGDTQYF. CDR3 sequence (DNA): TGCAGTGTTAACCCTAGCGGGCCGACGGGGGATACGCAGTATTTT.

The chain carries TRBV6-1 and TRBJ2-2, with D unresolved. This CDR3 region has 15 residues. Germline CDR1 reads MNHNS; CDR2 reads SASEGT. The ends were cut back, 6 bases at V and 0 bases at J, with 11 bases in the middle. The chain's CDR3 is CASRGSLTNTGELFF. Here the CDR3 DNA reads TGTGCCAGCAGGGGCAGCCTCACGAACACCGGGGAGCTGTTTTTT.

The CDR3 protein is CASSLGGGKDNEQFF. Written as DNA, the CDR3 is TGTGCCAGCAGCTTAGGAGGCGGGAAGGATAATGAGCAGTTCTTC. The rearrangement links TRBV7-8 to TRBJ2-1, with TRBD2 as a possible D gene (6 bases). V was clipped by 1 base and J by 7 bases, with 14 bases between them. The CDR3 runs to 15 residues. Per the germline V gene, CDR1 is SGHVS and CDR2 is FQNEAQ.

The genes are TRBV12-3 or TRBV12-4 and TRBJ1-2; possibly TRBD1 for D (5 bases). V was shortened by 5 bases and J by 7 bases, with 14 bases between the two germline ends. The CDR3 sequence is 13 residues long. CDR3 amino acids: CASSGARVSGYTF. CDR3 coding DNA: TGTGCCAGCAGTGGGGCCCGGGTGAGTGGCTACACCTTC.

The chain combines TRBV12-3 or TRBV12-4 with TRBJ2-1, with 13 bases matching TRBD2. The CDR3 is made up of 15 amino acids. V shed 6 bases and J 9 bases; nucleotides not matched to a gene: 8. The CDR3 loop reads CASSLGLAGTGEQFF. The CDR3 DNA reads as TGTGCCAGCAGCCTGGGACTAGCGGGGACGGGTGAGCAGTTCTTC.

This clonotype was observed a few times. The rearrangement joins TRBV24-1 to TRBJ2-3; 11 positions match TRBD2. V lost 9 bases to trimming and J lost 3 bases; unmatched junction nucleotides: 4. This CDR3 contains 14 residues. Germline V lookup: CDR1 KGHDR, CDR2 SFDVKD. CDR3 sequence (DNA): TGTGCCACCCATCTAGCGGGAGGAACAGATACGCAGTATTTT. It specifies CATHLAGGTDTQYF.

CDR3 protein: CASTPKGSYGYTF. As DNA, the CDR3 is TGTGCCAGCACCCCGAAGGGCTCCTATGGCTACACCTTC. The chain is built from TRBV2 and TRBJ1-2; D unclear. Looked up from germline, CDR1 is SNHLY and CDR2 is FYNNEI. The CDR3 consists of 13 residues. V shed 7 bases and J shed 4 bases, with 13 bases lying between them.

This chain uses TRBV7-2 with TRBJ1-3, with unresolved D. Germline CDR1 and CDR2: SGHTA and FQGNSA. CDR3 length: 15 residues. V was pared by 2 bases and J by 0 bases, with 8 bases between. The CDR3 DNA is TGTGCCAGCAGCTTAACTTGGACCTCTGGAAACACCATATATTTT. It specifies CASSLTWTSGNTIYF.

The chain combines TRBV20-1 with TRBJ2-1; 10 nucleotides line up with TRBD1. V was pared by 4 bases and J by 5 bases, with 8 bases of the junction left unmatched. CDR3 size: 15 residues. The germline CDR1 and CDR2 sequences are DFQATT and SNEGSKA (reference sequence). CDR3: CSATPGQGIHNEQFF. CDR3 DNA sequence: TGCAGTGCTACGCCGGGACAGGGGATCCACAATGAGCAGTTCTTC.

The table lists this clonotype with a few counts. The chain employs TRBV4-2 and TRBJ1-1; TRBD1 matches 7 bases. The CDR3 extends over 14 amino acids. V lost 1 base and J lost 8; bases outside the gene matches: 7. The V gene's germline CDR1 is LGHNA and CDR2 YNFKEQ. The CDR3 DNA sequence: TGTGCCAGCAGCCAAGTCACCGGACAGGTCGAAGCTTTCTTT. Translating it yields CASSQVTGQVEAFF.

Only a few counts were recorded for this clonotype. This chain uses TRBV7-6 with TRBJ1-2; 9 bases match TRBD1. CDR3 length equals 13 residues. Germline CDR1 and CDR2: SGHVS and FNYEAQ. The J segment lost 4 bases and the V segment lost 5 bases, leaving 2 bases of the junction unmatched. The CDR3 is CASSQQGAYGYTF. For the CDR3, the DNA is TGTGCCAGCAGCCAACAGGGGGCCTATGGCTACACCTTC.